What follows are 6 T cell receptor beta chains derived from one specimen sequenced in a study of cytomegalovirus exposure and HLA in healthy donors. Researchers ran the PCR with 60 Vbeta and 13 Jbeta primers. The data were produced by immunoSEQ multiplex PCR, yet TCRdb's version contains in-frame clones alone and is incomplete. Altogether 65,000 to 85,000 clones are present, around 72% being singletons, with the ten largest covering approximately 15%. Sample: PBMCs. The receptors originated from a male donor in good health and CMV-seropositive.

The CDR3 sequence: CASSQDPDSWTEAFF. The CDR3 DNA follows: TGTGCCAGCAGCCAAGATCCCGACAGTTGGACTGAAGCTTTCTTT. The chain employs TRBV4-2 and TRBJ1-1, with a weak D call TRBD1 (5 bases). This CDR3 spans 15 amino acids. The V gene lost 0 bases and the J gene lost 5 bases, with 13 bases spanning the gap. CDR1 and CDR2 from the germline V gene are LGHNA and YNFKEQ.

In this sample, this clone turned up once. The chain uses TRBV29-1 and TRBJ1-2; 7 bases map to TRBD1. From germline, CDR1 is SQVTM and CDR2 ANQGSEA. CDR3 size: 13 residues. With V trimmed by 5 bases and J by 3 bases, 6 bases remained unmatched. DNA for the CDR3: TGCAGCGTTCTGACAGGGACCCACTATGGCTACACCTTC. Translating gives CSVLTGTHYGYTF.

The rearrangement joins TRBV5-1 to TRBJ2-5, with TRBD1 identical over 7 bases. With V trimmed by 3 bases and J by 5 bases, 10 bases remained unmatched. Germline CDR1 reads SGHRS; CDR2 reads YFSETQ. The CDR3 extends over 15 amino acids. CDR3 in DNA: TGCGCCAGCAGCTCCGGACAGGCATCAGGGGAGACCCAGTACTTC. This encodes CASSSGQASGETQYF.

This clone was recorded once. This chain joins TRBV5-5 and TRBJ2-5, with 8 bases fitting TRBD2. V was pared by 0 bases and J by 2 bases, with 3 bases of the junction left unmatched. The CDR3 totals 15 residues. Germline V CDR1 and CDR2: SGHKS, YYEKEE (reference sequence). CDR3 in DNA: TGTGCCAGCAGCTTGGCGGGGGGGGGACAAGAGACCCAGTACTTC. This codes for CASSLAGGGQETQYF.

The CDR3 DNA reads TGTGCCAGCAGCTTAGATCATAGCGGGTCTAGCTCCTACAATGAGCAGTTCTTC. Amino acids: CASSLDHSGSSSYNEQFF. The rearrangement links TRBV11-2 to TRBJ2-1; the match to TRBD2 covers 7 bases. CDR1 is SGHAT, CDR2 FQNNGV, per germline. V was clipped by 0 bases and J by 0 bases; unmatched bases: 8. The length of the CDR3 is 18 residues.

This clone was observed a few times. This rearrangement joins TRBV7-3 to TRBJ2-1, with TRBD2 identical over 9 bases. The CDR3 contains 14 residues. V lost 8 bases and J lost 5; bases outside the gene matches: 7. Looked up from germline, CDR1 is SGHTA and CDR2 is FQGTGA. CDR3 DNA sequence: TGTGCCAGCGGACCTAGCGGGATAAACAATGAGCAGTTCTTC. Translating gives CASGPSGINNEQFF.